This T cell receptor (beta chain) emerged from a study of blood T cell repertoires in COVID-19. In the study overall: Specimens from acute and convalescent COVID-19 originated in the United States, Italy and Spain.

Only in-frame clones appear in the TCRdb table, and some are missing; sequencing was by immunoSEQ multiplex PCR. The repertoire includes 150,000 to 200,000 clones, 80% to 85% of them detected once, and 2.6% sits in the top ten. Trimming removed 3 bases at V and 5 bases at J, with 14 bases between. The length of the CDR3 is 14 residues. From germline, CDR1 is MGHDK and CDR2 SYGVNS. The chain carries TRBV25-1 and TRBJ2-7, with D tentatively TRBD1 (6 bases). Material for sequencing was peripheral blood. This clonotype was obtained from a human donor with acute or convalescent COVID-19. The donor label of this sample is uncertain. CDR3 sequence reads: CASSDSTGFHEQYF. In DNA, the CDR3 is TGTGCCAGCAGTGACTCCACAGGGTTCCACGAGCAGTACTTC.